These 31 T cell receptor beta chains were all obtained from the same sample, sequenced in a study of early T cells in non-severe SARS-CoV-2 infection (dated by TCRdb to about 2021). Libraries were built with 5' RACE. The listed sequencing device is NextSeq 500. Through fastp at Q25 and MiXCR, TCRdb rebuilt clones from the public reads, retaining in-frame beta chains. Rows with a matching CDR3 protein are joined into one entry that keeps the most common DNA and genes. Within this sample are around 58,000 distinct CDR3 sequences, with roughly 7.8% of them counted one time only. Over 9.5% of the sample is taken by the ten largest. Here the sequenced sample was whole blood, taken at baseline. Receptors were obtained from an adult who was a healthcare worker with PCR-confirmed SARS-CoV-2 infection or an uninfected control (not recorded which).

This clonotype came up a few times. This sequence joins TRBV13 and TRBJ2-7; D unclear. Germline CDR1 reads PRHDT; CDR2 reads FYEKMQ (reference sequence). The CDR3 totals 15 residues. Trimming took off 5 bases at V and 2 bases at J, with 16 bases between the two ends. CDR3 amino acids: CASSQRTLTTYEQYF. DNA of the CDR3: TGTGCCAGCAGCCAAAGGACCCTAACTACCTACGAGCAGTACTTC.

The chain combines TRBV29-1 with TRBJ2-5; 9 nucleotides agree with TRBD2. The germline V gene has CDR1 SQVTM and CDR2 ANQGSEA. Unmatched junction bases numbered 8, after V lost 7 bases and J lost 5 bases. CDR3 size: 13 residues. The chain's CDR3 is CSAQAGGLETQYF. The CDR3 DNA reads TGCAGCGCCCAAGCGGGAGGACTTGAGACCCAGTACTTC.

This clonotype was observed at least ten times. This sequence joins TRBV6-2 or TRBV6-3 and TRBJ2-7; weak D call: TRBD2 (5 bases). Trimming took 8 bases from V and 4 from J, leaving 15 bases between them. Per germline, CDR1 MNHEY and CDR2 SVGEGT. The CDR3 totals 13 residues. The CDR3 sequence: CASWSGRMYEQYF. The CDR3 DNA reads TGTGCCAGCTGGTCGGGAAGGATGTACGAGCAGTACTTC.

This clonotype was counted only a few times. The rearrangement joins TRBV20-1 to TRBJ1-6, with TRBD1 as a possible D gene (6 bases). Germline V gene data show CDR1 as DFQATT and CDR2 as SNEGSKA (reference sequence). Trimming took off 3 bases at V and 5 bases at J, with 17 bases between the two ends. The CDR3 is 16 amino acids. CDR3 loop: CSARAGTYGNNSPLHF. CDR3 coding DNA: TGCAGTGCTAGGGCCGGGACATATGGAAATAATTCACCCCTCCACTTT.

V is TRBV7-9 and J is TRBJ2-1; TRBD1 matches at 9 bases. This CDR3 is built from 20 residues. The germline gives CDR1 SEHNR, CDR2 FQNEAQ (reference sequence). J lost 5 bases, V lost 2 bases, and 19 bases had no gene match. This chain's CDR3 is CASSLIGVLGTGKGHNEQFF. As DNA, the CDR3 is TGTGCCAGCAGCTTAATAGGAGTTCTTGGGACAGGGAAAGGTCACAATGAGCAGTTCTTC.

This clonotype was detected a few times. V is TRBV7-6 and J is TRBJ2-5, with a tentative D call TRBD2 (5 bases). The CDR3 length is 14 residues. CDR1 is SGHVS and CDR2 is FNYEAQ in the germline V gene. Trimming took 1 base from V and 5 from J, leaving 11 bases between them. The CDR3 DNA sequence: TGTGCCAGCAGCTTAGGTCCCACTAGGGAGACCCAGTACTTC. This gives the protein CASSLGPTRETQYF.

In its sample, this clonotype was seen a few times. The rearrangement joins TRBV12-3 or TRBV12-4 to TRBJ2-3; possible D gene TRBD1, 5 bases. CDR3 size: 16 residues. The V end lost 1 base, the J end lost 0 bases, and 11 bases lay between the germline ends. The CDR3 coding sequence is TGTGCCAGCAGTTTAGAGGGGTTGGCTAGCACAGATACGCAGTATTTT. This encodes CASSLEGLASTDTQYF.

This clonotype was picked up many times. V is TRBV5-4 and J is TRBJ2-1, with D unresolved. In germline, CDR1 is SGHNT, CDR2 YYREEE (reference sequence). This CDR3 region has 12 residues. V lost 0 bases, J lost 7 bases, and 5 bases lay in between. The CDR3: CASSLGGNEQFF. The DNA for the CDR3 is TGTGCCAGCAGCTTGGGCGGAAATGAGCAGTTCTTC.

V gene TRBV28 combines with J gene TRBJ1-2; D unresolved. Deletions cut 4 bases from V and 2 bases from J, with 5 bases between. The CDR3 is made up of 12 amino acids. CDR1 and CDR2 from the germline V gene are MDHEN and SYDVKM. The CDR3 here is CASSYRNYGYTF. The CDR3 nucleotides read TGTGCCAGCAGTTACAGAAACTATGGCTACACCTTC.

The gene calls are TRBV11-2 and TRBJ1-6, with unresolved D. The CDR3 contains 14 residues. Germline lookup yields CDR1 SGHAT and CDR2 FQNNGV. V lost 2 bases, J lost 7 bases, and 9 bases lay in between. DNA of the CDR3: TGTGCCAGCAGCTTACTGGGTTTGAATTCACCCCTCCACTTT. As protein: CASSLLGLNSPLHF. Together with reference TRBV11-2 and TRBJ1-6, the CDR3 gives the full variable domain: EAGVAQSPRYKIIEKRQSVAFWCNPISGHATLYWYQQILGQGPKLLIQFQNNGVVDDSQLPKDRFSAERLKGVDSTLKIQPAKLEDSAVYLCASSLLGLNSPLHFGNGTRLTVT.

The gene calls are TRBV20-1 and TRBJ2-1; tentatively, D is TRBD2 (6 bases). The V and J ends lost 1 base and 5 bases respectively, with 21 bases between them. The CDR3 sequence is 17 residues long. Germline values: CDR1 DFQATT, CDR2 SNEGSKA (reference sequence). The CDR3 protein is CSARGGVSAHQDNEQFF. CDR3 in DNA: TGCAGTGCTAGAGGGGGGGTTAGCGCCCATCAAGACAATGAGCAGTTCTTC.

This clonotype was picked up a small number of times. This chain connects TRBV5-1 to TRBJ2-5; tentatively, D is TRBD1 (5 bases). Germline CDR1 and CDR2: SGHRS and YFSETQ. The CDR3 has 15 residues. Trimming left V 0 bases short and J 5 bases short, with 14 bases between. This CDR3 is CASSLGVREEETQYF. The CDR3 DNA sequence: TGCGCCAGCAGCTTGGGGGTCAGGGAAGAGGAGACCCAGTACTTC. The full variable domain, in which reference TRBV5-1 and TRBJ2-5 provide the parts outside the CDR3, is KAGVTQTPRYLIKTRGQQVTLSCSPISGHRSVSWYQQTPGQGLQFLFEYFSETQRNKGNFPGRFSGRQFSNSRSEMNVSTLELGDSALYLCASSLGVREEETQYFGPGTRLLVL.

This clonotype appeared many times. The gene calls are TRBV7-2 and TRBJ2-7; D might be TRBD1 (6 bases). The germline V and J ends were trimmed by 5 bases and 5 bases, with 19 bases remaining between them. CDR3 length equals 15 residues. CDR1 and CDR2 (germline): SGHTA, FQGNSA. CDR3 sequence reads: CASSRTGYWSHEQYF. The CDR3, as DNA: TGTGCCAGCAGCCGAACAGGGTATTGGTCCCACGAGCAGTACTTC.

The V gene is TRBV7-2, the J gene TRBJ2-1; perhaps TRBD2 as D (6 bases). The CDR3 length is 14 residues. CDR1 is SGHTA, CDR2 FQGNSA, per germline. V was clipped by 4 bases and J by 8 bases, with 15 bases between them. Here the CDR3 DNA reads TGTGCCAGCAGCTCAGGGACTCCAGGCCATGAGCAGTTCTTC. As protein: CASSSGTPGHEQFF.

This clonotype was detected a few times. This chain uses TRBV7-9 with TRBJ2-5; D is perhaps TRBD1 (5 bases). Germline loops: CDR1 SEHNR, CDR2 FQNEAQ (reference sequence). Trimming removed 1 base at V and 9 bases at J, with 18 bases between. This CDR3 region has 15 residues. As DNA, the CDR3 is TGTGCCAGCAGCTTAGTCCCGGCAGGGCGAGTATCCCAGTACTTC. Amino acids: CASSLVPAGRVSQYF.

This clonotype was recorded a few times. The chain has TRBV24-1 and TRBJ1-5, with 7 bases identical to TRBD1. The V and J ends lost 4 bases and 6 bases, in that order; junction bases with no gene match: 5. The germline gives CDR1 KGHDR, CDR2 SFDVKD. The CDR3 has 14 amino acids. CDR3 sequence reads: CATSDQGEIQPQHF. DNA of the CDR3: TGTGCCACCAGTGACCAGGGGGAAATTCAGCCCCAGCATTTT.

CDR3 residues: CASTSSSSSYNEQFF. The CDR3 DNA reads as TGTGCCAGCACCTCCTCATCGAGCTCCTACAATGAGCAGTTCTTC. This chain uses TRBV19 with TRBJ2-1; D remains ambiguous. V shed 9 bases and J shed 0 bases, with 15 bases lying between them. The germline V gene has CDR1 LNHDA and CDR2 SQIVND (reference sequence). This CDR3 has 15 amino acids.

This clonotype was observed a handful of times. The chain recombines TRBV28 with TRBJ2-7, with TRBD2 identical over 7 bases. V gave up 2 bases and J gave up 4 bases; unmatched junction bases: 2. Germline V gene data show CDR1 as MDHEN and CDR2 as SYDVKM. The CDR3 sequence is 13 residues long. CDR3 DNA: TGTGCCAGCAGTTTAGGGGGAGGGTACGAGCAGTACTTC. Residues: CASSLGGGYEQYF. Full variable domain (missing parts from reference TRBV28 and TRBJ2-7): DVKVTQSSRYLVKRTGEKVFLECVQDMDHENMFWYRQDPGLGLRLIYFSYDVKMKEKGDIPEGYSVSREKKERFSLILESASTNQTSMYLCASSLGGGYEQYFGPGTRLTVT.

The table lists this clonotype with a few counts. CDR3 amino acids: CASSSVRTGELFF. The CDR3 DNA follows: TGTGCCAGCAGCTCGGTGAGGACCGGGGAGCTGTTTTTT. The chain recombines TRBV7-9 with TRBJ2-2; D is unresolved. The germline gives CDR1 SEHNR, CDR2 FQNEAQ (reference sequence). The CDR3 is made up of 13 amino acids. V was shortened by 4 bases and J by 5 bases, with 8 bases between the two germline ends.

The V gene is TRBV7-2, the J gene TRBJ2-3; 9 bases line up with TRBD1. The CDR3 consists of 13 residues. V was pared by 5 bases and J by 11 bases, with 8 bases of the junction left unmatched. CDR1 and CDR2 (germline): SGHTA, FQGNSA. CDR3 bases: TGTGCCAGCAGCCAGATACCGGGACAGGGGCAGTATTTT. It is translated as CASSQIPGQGQYF.

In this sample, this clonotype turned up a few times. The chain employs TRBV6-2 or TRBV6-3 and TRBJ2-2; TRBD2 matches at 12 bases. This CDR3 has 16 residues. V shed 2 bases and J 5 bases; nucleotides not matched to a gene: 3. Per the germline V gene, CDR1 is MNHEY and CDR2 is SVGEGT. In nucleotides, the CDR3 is TGTGCCAGCAGTTACCGACTAGCGGGAGTAACCGGGGAGCTGTTTTTT. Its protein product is CASSYRLAGVTGELFF.

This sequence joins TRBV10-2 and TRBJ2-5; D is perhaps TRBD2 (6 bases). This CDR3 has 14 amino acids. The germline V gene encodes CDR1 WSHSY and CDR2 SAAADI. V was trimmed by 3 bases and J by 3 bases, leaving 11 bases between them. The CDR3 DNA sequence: TGCGCCAGCAGTGAACTAGCCGGGGAAGAGACCCAGTACTTC. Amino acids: CASSELAGEETQYF.

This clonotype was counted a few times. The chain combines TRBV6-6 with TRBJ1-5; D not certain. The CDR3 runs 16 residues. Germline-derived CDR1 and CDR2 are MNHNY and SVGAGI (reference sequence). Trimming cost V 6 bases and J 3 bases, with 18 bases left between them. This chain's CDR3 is CASSNYPGPNNQPQHF. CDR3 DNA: TGTGCCAGCAGCAACTATCCGGGTCCCAACAATCAGCCCCAGCATTTT.

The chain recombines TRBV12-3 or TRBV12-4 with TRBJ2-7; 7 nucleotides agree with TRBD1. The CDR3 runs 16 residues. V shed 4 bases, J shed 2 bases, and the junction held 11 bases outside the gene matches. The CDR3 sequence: CASSSTTGDRTYEQYF. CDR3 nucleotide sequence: TGTGCCAGCAGTTCCACTACAGGGGATAGGACCTACGAGCAGTACTTC.

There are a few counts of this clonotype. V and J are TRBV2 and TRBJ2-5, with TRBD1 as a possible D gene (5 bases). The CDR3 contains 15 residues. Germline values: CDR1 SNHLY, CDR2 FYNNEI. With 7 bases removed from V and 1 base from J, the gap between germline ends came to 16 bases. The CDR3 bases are TGTGCCAGCAAGTGGAACAGGCAAATCCAAGAGACCCAGTACTTC. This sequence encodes CASKWNRQIQETQYF.

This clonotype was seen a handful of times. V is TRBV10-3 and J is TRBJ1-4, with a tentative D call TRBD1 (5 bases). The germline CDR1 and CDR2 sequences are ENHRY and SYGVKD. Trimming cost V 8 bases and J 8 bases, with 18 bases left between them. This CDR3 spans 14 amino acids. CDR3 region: CAIGTGPLGEKLFF. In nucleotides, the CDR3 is TGTGCCATCGGGACGGGACCACTGGGGGAAAAACTGTTTTTT.

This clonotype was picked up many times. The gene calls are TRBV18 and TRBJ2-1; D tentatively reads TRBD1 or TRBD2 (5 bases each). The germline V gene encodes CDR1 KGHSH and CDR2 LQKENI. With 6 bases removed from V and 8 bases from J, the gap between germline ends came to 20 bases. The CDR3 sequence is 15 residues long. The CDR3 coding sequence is TGTGCCAGCTCCCGCCGGGACCTCTTCTTTGATGAGCAGTTCTTC. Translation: CASSRRDLFFDEQFF.

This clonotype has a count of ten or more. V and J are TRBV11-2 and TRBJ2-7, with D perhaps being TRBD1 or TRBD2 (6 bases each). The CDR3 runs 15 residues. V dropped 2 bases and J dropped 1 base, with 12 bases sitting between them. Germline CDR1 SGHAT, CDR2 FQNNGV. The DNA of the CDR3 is TGTGCCAGCAGCTTAAATGGGGGGCGATCCTACGAGCAGTACTTC. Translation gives CASSLNGGRSYEQYF.

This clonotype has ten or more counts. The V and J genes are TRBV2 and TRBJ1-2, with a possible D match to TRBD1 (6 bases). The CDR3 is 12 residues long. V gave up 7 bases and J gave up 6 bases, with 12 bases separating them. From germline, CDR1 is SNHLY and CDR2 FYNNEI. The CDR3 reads CASIREGDGYTF. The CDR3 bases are TGTGCCAGCATAAGAGAGGGGGATGGCTACACCTTC.

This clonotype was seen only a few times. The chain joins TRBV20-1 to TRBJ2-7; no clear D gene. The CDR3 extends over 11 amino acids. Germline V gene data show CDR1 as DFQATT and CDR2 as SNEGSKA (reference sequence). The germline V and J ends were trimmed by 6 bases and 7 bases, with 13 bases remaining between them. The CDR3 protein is CSASRQLEQYF. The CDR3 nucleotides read TGCAGTGCCAGTCGGCAACTTGAGCAGTACTTC.

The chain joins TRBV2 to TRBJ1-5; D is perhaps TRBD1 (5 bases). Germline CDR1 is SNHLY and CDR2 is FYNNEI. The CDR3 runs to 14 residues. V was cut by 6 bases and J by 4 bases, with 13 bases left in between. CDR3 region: CASRGTPMNQPQHF. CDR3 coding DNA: TGTGCCAGCAGGGGGACGCCTATGAATCAGCCCCAGCATTTT. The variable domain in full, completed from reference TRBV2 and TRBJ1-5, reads EPEVTQTPSHQVTQMGQEVILRCVPISNHLYFYWYRQILGQKVEFLVSFYNNEISEKSEIFDDQFSVERPDGSNFTLKIRSTKLEDSAMYFCASRGTPMNQPQHFGDGTRLSIL.